Shown below are 12 T cell receptor beta chains from a single sample sequenced in a study of a mutant IDH1 vaccine in newly diagnosed glioma. The time point here: baseline, week 1 (first vaccination visit). Treatment described: pre-vaccination baseline after standard-of-care therapy. Sequencing used immunoSEQ multiplex PCR; TCRdb keeps in-frame clones, though not all of them. The profile covers around 30,000 clones, with around 83% appearing a single time and approximately 9.4% taken by the ten largest. The sequencing used peripheral blood mononuclear cells (PBMCs), collected from a glioma patient treated with radiotherapy, temozolomide or both. These receptors all stem from a man aged 45-65 years with glioma. Some clones in this sample may be carry-over from other donors' samples.

This chain links TRBV6-1 with TRBJ2-5; D gene unclear. V lost 4 bases and J 1 base, leaving 7 bases between the germline ends. Per germline, CDR1 MNHNS and CDR2 SASEGT. The CDR3 totals 13 residues. The CDR3 region is CASSVSSQETQYF. The DNA for the CDR3 is TGTGCCAGCAGTGTGAGTTCCCAAGAGACCCAGTACTTC.

In its sample, this clone ranks as large (0.1 to 1%). The rearrangement joins TRBV6-1 to TRBJ1-1; no firm D call. The CDR3 runs to 15 residues. Trimming took 2 bases from V and 1 from J, leaving 11 bases between them. Germline V gene data show CDR1 as MNHNS and CDR2 as SASEGT. CDR3 sequence: CASSERAEGNTEAFF. CDR3 sequence (DNA): TGTGCCAGCAGTGAAAGGGCGGAAGGGAACACTGAAGCTTTCTTT.

This clone was detected a few times. This chain uses TRBV6-6 with TRBJ2-1; D perhaps matches TRBD1 (5 bases). Trimming removed 4 bases from V and 7 bases from J, with 8 bases in between. The CDR3 sequence is 12 residues long. Germline CDR1 is MNHNY and CDR2 is SVGAGI (reference sequence). The CDR3 protein is CASSFQGNEQFF. CDR3 nucleotides: TGTGCCAGCAGTTTTCAGGGAAATGAGCAGTTCTTC.

Written as DNA, the CDR3 is TGTGCCAGCAGTGAGGGAGCGGGGTACACCGGGGAGCTGTTTTTT. Its translation is CASSEGAGYTGELFF. The J gene is TRBJ2-2, the V gene TRBV6-1; 7 bases are shared with TRBD2. Looked up from germline, CDR1 is MNHNS and CDR2 is SASEGT. This CDR3 region has 15 residues. The J segment lost 3 bases and the V segment lost 3 bases, leaving 4 bases of the junction unmatched.

This clone was detected once. This chain's CDR3 is CASSPPGQGGGQYF. DNA for the CDR3: TGTGCCAGCAGCCCCCCGGGACAGGGGGGTGGGCAGTACTTC. The genes are TRBV28 and TRBJ2-7; 11 nucleotides agree with TRBD1. Germline V CDR1 and CDR2: MDHEN, SYDVKM. The trim removed 6 bases at V and 9 bases at J, leaving 10 bases unmatched. The CDR3 runs to 14 residues.

The chain combines TRBV4-1 with TRBJ2-7, with D uncertain. V was clipped by 4 bases and J by 6 bases, with 19 bases between them. CDR3 length: 15 amino acids. CDR1 is MGHRA, CDR2 YSYEKL, per germline. As DNA, the CDR3 is TGCGCCAGCAGCCTCAAGGATTGGCTAGTGACCGAGCAGTACTTC. As protein: CASSLKDWLVTEQYF.

The CDR3 region has the DNA TGCGCCAGCAGCGTAGACAGCCCCACAGATACGCAGTATTTT. Protein sequence: CASSVDSPTDTQYF. This chain joins TRBV5-1 and TRBJ2-3; weak D call: TRBD1 (5 bases). From germline, CDR1 is SGHRS and CDR2 YFSETQ. The CDR3 length is 14 residues. Trimming pared 4 bases from V and 2 bases from J, leaving 11 bases between. The whole variable domain, filled in from reference TRBV5-1 and TRBJ2-3, reads KAGVTQTPRYLIKTRGQQVTLSCSPISGHRSVSWYQQTPGQGLQFLFEYFSETQRNKGNFPGRFSGRQFSNSRSEMNVSTLELGDSALYLCASSVDSPTDTQYFGPGTRLTVL.

There are a few counts of this clone. This rearrangement joins TRBV2 to TRBJ2-5; D unclear. In germline, CDR1 is SNHLY, CDR2 FYNNEI. The CDR3 consists of 11 residues. V lost 6 bases to trimming and J lost 1 base, with 3 bases between them. The chain's CDR3 is CASSVQETQYF. The CDR3 bases are TGTGCCAGCAGCGTCCAAGAGACCCAGTACTTC.

The chain employs TRBV5-1 and TRBJ2-3, with TRBD2 as a possible D gene (5 bases). Germline lookup yields CDR1 SGHRS and CDR2 YFSETQ. Trimming cost V 1 base and J 0 bases, with 9 bases left between them. The CDR3 contains 15 residues. CDR3 sequence reads: CASSLSTGSTDTQYF. The CDR3 DNA is TGCGCCAGCAGCTTGTCGACGGGGAGCACAGATACGCAGTATTTT.

V and J are TRBV28 and TRBJ1-2; tentatively, D is TRBD1 (6 bases). This CDR3 spans 17 amino acids. CDR1 is MDHEN, CDR2 SYDVKM, per germline. V shed 6 bases and J shed 4 bases, with 24 bases lying between them. CDR3 bases: TGTGCCAGCAGCCAAAGGGACACTTCCATATCGGGCTATGGCTACACCTTC. It translates to CASSQRDTSISGYGYTF.

V gene TRBV7-2 combines with J gene TRBJ2-2; D unclear. V was cut by 5 bases and J by 0 bases, with 4 bases left in between. The CDR3 has 13 residues. From germline, CDR1 is SGHTA and CDR2 FQGNSA. The CDR3 region is CASSISNTGELFF. The CDR3 bases are TGTGCCAGCAGCATCTCGAACACCGGGGAGCTGTTTTTT.

This CDR3 is CASSGQGDSPLHF. In DNA form, the CDR3 reads TGTGCCAGCAGTGGTCAGGGGGATTCACCCCTCCACTTT. This chain connects TRBV6-6 to TRBJ1-6; 7 bases line up with TRBD1. Germline lookup yields CDR1 MNHNY and CDR2 SVGAGI (reference sequence). This CDR3 contains 13 residues. The V gene end was trimmed by 5 bases and the J gene end by 8 bases; junction bases not matched to a gene: 3.